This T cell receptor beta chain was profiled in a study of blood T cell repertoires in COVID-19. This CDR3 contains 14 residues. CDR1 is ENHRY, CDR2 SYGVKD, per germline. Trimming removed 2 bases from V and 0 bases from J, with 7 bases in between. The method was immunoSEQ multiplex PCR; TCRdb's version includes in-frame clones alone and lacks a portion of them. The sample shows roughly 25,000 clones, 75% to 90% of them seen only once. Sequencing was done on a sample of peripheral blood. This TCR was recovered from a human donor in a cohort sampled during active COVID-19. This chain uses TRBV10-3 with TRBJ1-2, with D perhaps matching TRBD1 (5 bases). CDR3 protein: CAISEGATNYGYTF. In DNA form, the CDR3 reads TGTGCCATCAGTGAGGGGGCGACTAACTATGGCTACACCTTC.